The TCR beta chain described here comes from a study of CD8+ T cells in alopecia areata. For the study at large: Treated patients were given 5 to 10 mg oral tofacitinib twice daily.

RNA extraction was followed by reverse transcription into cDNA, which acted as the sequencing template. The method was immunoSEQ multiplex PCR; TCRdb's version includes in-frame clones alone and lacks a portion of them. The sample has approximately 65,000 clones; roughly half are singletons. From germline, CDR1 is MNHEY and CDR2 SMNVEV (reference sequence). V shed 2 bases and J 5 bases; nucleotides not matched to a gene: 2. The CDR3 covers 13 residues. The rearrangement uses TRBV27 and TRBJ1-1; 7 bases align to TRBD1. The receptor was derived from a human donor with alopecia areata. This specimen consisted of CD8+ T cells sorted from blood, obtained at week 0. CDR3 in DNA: TGTGCCAGCAGTTTAGCACAGGGGACTGAAGCTTTCTTT. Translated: CASSLAQGTEAFF.